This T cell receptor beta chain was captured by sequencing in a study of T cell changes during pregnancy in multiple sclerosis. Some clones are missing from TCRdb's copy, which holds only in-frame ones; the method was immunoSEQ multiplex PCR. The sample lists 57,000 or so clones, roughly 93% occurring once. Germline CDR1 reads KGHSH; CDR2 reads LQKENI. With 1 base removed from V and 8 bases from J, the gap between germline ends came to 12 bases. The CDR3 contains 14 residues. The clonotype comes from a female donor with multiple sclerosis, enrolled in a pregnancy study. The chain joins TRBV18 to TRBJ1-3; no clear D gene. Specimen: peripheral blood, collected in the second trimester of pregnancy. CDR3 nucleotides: TGTGCCAGCTCACCACGGTCTAGGATAGACACCATATATTTT. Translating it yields CASSPRSRIDTIYF.